One and the same sample provided the 26 T cell receptor beta chains below, sequenced in a study of cytomegalovirus exposure and HLA in healthy donors (dated by TCRdb to the late 2010s). Receptors were amplified or captured by the immunoSEQ multiplex PCR assay. The multiplex PCR relied on a mix of 60 forward primers for TCR Vbeta segments and 13 reverse primers for TCR Jbeta segments. TCRdb took this table from immuneACCESS and kept in-frame rearrangements with V and J called. Such tables lack part of the clones; where checked against another copy, unresolved V genes explain under half of the gap, and the rest is unexplained. This sample has tens of thousands of clones in its table, and roughly 66% of those were observed once. The ten largest clones capture about 2.1% of the sample. Source material: PBMCs. The receptors shown here come from a man under 40 in good health and CMV-seronegative.

This clone appeared a few times. The chain has TRBV30 and TRBJ1-2; a possible D gene is TRBD1 (6 bases). The CDR3 loop spans 13 amino acids. CDR1 is GTSNPN, CDR2 SVGIG, per germline (reference sequence). The ends were cut back, 4 bases at V and 3 bases at J, with 12 bases in the middle. The CDR3 DNA is TGTGCCTGGAAATGGGACACTTACTATGGCTACACCTTC. It is translated as CAWKWDTYYGYTF.

This clone occurred a few times. J is TRBJ1-1 and V is TRBV19; D may be TRBD1 (5 bases). V lost 5 bases, J lost 5 bases, and 15 bases lay in between. Germline V gene lookup returns CDR1 LNHDA and CDR2 SQIVND (reference sequence). CDR3 size: 14 residues. The CDR3 is CASSWGGGGTEAFF. Here the CDR3 DNA reads TGTGCCAGTAGTTGGGGGGGAGGAGGAACTGAAGCTTTCTTT.

The chain links TRBV14 to TRBJ2-6; weak D call: TRBD2 (5 bases). The CDR3 sequence is 19 residues long. The germline V gene encodes CDR1 SGHDN and CDR2 FVKESK. V was clipped by 0 bases and J by 3 bases, with 18 bases between them. The chain's CDR3 is CASSQDVGGAALGANVLTF. CDR3 nucleotides: TGTGCCAGCAGCCAAGATGTTGGTGGAGCGGCCCTTGGGGCCAACGTCCTGACTTTC.

The chain is built from TRBV2 and TRBJ1-1; 10 bases are shared with TRBD1. Germline-derived CDR1 and CDR2 are SNHLY and FYNNEI. The CDR3 covers 15 residues. The V and J ends lost 4 bases and 10 bases, in that order; junction bases with no gene match: 12. CDR3 in DNA: TGTGCCAGCAGTGTTGTCGGGACAGGGGACGAAGTAGCTTTCTTT. Translation: CASSVVGTGDEVAFF. Full variable domain (outside the CDR3, taken from reference TRBV2 and TRBJ1-1): EPEVTQTPSHQVTQMGQEVILRCVPISNHLYFYWYRQILGQKVEFLVSFYNNEISEKSEIFDDQFSVERPDGSNFTLKIRSTKLEDSAMYFCASSVVGTGDEVAFFGQGTRLTVV.

The chain uses TRBV5-6 and TRBJ1-2; D is unresolved. The CDR3 sequence is 15 residues long. Germline V lookup: CDR1 SGHDT, CDR2 YYEEEE. V gave up 2 bases and J gave up 1 base, with 12 bases separating them. The chain's CDR3 is CASSLGGSLNYGYTF. In DNA form, the CDR3 reads TGTGCCAGCAGCTTAGGAGGCTCCCTTAACTATGGCTACACCTTC. The full variable domain, with the rest looked up from reference TRBV5-6 and TRBJ1-2, is DAGVTQSPTHLIKTRGQQVTLRCSPKSGHDTVSWYQQALGQGPQFIFQYYEEEERQRGNFPDRFSGHQFPNYSSELNVNALLLGDSALYLCASSLGGSLNYGYTFGSGTRLTVV.

The chain combines TRBV27 with TRBJ1-4; 8 bases are shared with TRBD1. Germline V gene lookup returns CDR1 MNHEY and CDR2 SMNVEV (reference sequence). J gave up 9 bases and V 4 bases, and 19 bases lay outside the gene matches. CDR3 size: 18 residues. The CDR3 region is CASSSTTGTGFLRQKLFF. CDR3 DNA: TGTGCCAGCAGTTCAACCACCGGGACAGGTTTCTTACGGCAAAAACTGTTTTTT.

The chain recombines TRBV28 with TRBJ1-4; 8 bases map to TRBD1. The CDR3 loop spans 15 amino acids. Per the germline V gene, CDR1 is MDHEN and CDR2 is SYDVKM. V shed 5 bases and J 8 bases; nucleotides not matched to a gene: 10. DNA for the CDR3: TGTGCCAGCAGTAACGACAGGGGTTATCGGGAAAAACTGTTTTTT. It yields the protein CASSNDRGYREKLFF.

The rearrangement links TRBV19 to TRBJ2-3; a weak D match, TRBD2 (5 bases). CDR1 and CDR2 (germline): LNHDA, SQIVND (reference sequence). The length of the CDR3 is 11 residues. Trimming took 6 bases from V and 6 from J, leaving 7 bases between them. CDR3 sequence: CASRWEDTQYF. CDR3 coding DNA: TGTGCCAGTAGATGGGAGGATACGCAGTATTTT.

V is TRBV10-3 and J is TRBJ1-1, with D possibly being TRBD1 (6 bases). Germline CDR1 ENHRY, CDR2 SYGVKD. CDR3 length: 15 residues. Trimming stripped 0 bases from V and 3 bases from J, with 11 bases between. The CDR3 spells CAISESQGADTEAFF. The CDR3 DNA reads as TGTGCCATCAGTGAGTCACAGGGAGCGGACACTGAAGCTTTCTTT.

V usage is TRBV9 and J usage is TRBJ2-3, with 11 bases fitting TRBD2. There are 19 residues in the CDR3. Germline V gene sequence: CDR1 SGDLS, CDR2 YYNGEE. J gave up 0 bases and V 1 base, and 10 bases lay outside the gene matches. The CDR3 DNA sequence: TGTGCCAGCAGCGTAAGGGGGGCTAGCGGGAGGACTAGCACAGATACGCAGTATTTT. This codes for CASSVRGASGRTSTDTQYF.

This clone was seen just once. The chain has TRBV19 and TRBJ2-2; 7 nucleotides agree with TRBD2. V shed 4 bases, J shed 4 bases, and the junction held 6 bases outside the gene matches. There are 15 residues in the CDR3. Germline loops: CDR1 LNHDA, CDR2 SQIVND (reference sequence). CDR3 nucleotide sequence: TGTGCCAGTAGTAATGCGGGAGCCGGCACCGGGGAGCTGTTTTTT. This encodes CASSNAGAGTGELFF.

The V and J genes are TRBV7-3 and TRBJ2-5, with TRBD1 as a possible D gene (6 bases). Trimming cost V 2 bases and J 5 bases, with 9 bases left between them. Germline lookup yields CDR1 SGHTA and CDR2 FQGTGA. The CDR3 is 13 residues long. The CDR3, as DNA: TGTGCCAGCAGCTTAGGGGGCATGGAGACCCAGTACTTC. Its protein product is CASSLGGMETQYF. Full variable domain (outside the CDR3, taken from reference TRBV7-3 and TRBJ2-5): GAGVSQTPSNKVTEKGKYVELRCDPISGHTALYWYRQSLGQGPEFLIYFQGTGAADDSGLPNDRFFAVRPEGSVSTLKIQRTERGDSAVYLCASSLGGMETQYFGPGTRLLVL.

CDR3 bases: TGCGCCAGCAGCCAGACTAGCAAGGGACAGGGCGGTTCACCCCTCCACTTT. Amino acid sequence: CASSQTSKGQGGSPLHF. The chain joins TRBV4-1 to TRBJ1-6; 9 positions match TRBD1. Germline CDR1 reads MGHRA; CDR2 reads YSYEKL. There are 17 residues in the CDR3. Unmatched junction bases numbered 12, after V lost 3 bases and J lost 9 bases.

This clone has only a few counts. The gene calls are TRBV10-3 and TRBJ2-3, with 10 bases aligning to TRBD2. The CDR3 consists of 16 residues. CDR1 and CDR2 from the germline V gene are ENHRY and SYGVKD. J gave up 8 bases and V 3 bases, and 11 bases lay outside the gene matches. The CDR3 nucleotides are TGTGCCATCAGTGAAGGAGCGGGGGGGCTGATCGCTACGCAGTATTTT. This codes for CAISEGAGGLIATQYF.

This chain connects TRBV4-1 to TRBJ2-7; TRBD1 matches at 8 bases. This CDR3 is 17 amino acids long. The germline CDR1 and CDR2 sequences are MGHRA and YSYEKL. Trimming removed 0 bases from V and 0 bases from J; junction bases left unmatched: 7. CDR3 coding DNA: TGCGCCAGCAGCCAAGAGAGCAGGGGGCCCAACTCCTACGAGCAGTACTTC. Translation: CASSQESRGPNSYEQYF.

The V gene is TRBV5-1, the J gene TRBJ1-4; the match to TRBD1 covers 7 bases. Trimming at V came to 3 bases and at J to 7 bases, leaving 3 bases not matched to a gene. CDR3 size: 13 residues. CDR1 SGHRS and CDR2 YFSETQ come from the germline V gene. DNA of the CDR3: TGCGCCAGCAGCTCACAGGGGAGTGAAAAACTGTTTTTT. It encodes CASSSQGSEKLFF. Based on the CDR3 plus reference TRBV5-1 and TRBJ1-4, the full variable domain is KAGVTQTPRYLIKTRGQQVTLSCSPISGHRSVSWYQQTPGQGLQFLFEYFSETQRNKGNFPGRFSGRQFSNSRSEMNVSTLELGDSALYLCASSSQGSEKLFFGSGTQLSVL.

The chain combines TRBV28 with TRBJ1-5; weak D call: TRBD1 (5 bases). The CDR3 extends over 15 amino acids. Looked up from germline, CDR1 is MDHEN and CDR2 is SYDVKM. Trimming shortened V by 6 bases and J by 4 bases, and 16 bases separated the two germline ends. In DNA, the CDR3 is TGTGCCAGCAGCTCACCAGGACACACGAATCAGCCCCAGCATTTT. Amino acids: CASSSPGHTNQPQHF.

This clone was detected a few times. The chain is built from TRBV30 and TRBJ2-7; 10 bases fit TRBD1. Germline V gene lookup returns CDR1 GTSNPN and CDR2 SVGIG (reference sequence). After removal of 5 bases from V and 1 base from J, the junction contained 2 bases not matched to a gene. The CDR3 has 13 residues. The CDR3 sequence is CAWGTGASYEQYF. CDR3 nucleotide sequence: TGTGCCTGGGGGACAGGGGCATCCTACGAGCAGTACTTC.

The chain employs TRBV4-2 and TRBJ2-1, with D possibly being TRBD2 (6 bases). CDR1 LGHNA and CDR2 YNFKEQ come from the germline V gene. The CDR3 length is 16 residues. Trimming stripped 2 bases from V and 6 bases from J, with 17 bases between. The CDR3: CASSQPPGERVNEQFF. The CDR3 DNA follows: TGTGCCAGCAGCCAACCCCCGGGGGAGCGGGTCAATGAGCAGTTCTTC.

V is TRBV14 and J is TRBJ1-3; 7 positions match TRBD1. V gave up 4 bases and J gave up 2 bases; unmatched junction bases: 2. The germline CDR1 and CDR2 sequences are SGHDN and FVKESK. This CDR3 contains 14 residues. The CDR3 nucleotides are TGTGCCAGCAGCCGACAGGGTACTGGAAACACCATATATTTT. Amino acid sequence: CASSRQGTGNTIYF.

V is TRBV28 and J is TRBJ1-1; TRBD1 aligns across 9 bases. From germline, CDR1 is MDHEN and CDR2 SYDVKM. The CDR3 loop spans 17 amino acids. Trimming cost V 6 bases and J 9 bases; bases outside gene matches: 20. DNA for the CDR3: TGTGCCAGCAGCCCAGTCCCGGGACAGGGACCGGCGGGCCAAGCTTTCTTT. Its translation: CASSPVPGQGPAGQAFF.

The chain couples TRBV4-1 to TRBJ1-6, with 9 bases fitting TRBD1. Germline CDR1 MGHRA, CDR2 YSYEKL. J was trimmed by 8 bases and V by 4 bases; bases with no gene match: 15. The CDR3 is made up of 18 amino acids. CDR3 protein: CASSLGGETGGSHSPLHF. The CDR3 DNA is TGCGCCAGCAGCCTCGGGGGAGAGACAGGGGGTTCTCATTCACCCCTCCACTTT.

The V and J genes are TRBV4-1 and TRBJ2-2; D call uncertain. This CDR3 has 16 amino acids. Trimming cost V 0 bases and J 1 base, with 9 bases left between them. Per the germline V gene, CDR1 is MGHRA and CDR2 is YSYEKL. The CDR3 DNA sequence: TGCGCCAGCAGCCAAGAGTTGGCTGTGAACACCGGGGAGCTGTTTTTT. This encodes CASSQELAVNTGELFF.

This CDR3 reads CAWSTLVGGTEAFF. The CDR3, as DNA: TGTGCCTGGAGTACCCTCGTAGGGGGCACTGAAGCTTTCTTT. The chain recombines TRBV30 with TRBJ1-1; possibly TRBD1 for D (6 bases). The ends were cut back, 2 bases at V and 4 bases at J, with 14 bases in the middle. CDR1 is GTSNPN and CDR2 is SVGIG in the germline V gene (reference sequence). This CDR3 is 14 amino acids long.

The chain employs TRBV6-5 and TRBJ1-1; D is undetermined. This CDR3 has 13 amino acids. V was clipped by 5 bases and J by 3 bases, with 10 bases between them. Germline loops: CDR1 MNHEY, CDR2 SVGAGI. The CDR3 sequence is CASSLPDYTEAFF. CDR3 nucleotide sequence: TGTGCCAGCAGTCTTCCCGACTACACTGAAGCTTTCTTT.

In this sample, this clone turned up once. V and J are TRBV5-8 and TRBJ1-1, with a possible D match to TRBD1 (5 bases). Trimming pared 4 bases from V and 4 bases from J, leaving 11 bases between. The length of the CDR3 is 13 residues. Germline V gives CDR1 SGHTS, CDR2 YDEGEE. This CDR3 is CASSAQGGTEAFF. CDR3 bases: TGTGCCAGCAGCGCTCAGGGAGGCACTGAAGCTTTCTTT.